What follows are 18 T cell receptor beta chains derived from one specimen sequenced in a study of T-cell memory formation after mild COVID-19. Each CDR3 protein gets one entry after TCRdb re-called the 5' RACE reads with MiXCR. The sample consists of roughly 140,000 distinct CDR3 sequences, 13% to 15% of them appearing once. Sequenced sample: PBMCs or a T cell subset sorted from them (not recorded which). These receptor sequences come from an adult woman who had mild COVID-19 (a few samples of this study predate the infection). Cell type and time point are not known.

CDR3: CASSLLHERVSYNEQFF. DNA of the CDR3: TGCGCCAGCAGCTTGCTCCATGAGAGGGTTTCCTACAATGAGCAGTTCTTC. The gene calls are TRBV5-1 and TRBJ2-1; a possible D gene is TRBD2 (5 bases). The CDR3 consists of 17 residues. Deletions cut 1 base from V and 1 base from J, with 15 bases between. Germline V gene sequence: CDR1 SGHRS, CDR2 YFSETQ.

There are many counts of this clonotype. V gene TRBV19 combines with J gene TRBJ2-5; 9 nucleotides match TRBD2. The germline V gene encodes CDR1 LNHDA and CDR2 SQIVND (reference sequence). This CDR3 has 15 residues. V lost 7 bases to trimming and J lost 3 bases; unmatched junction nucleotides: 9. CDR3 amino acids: CASTSTGLAKETQYF. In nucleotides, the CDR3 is TGTGCCAGTACCTCCACGGGACTAGCAAAAGAGACCCAGTACTTC.

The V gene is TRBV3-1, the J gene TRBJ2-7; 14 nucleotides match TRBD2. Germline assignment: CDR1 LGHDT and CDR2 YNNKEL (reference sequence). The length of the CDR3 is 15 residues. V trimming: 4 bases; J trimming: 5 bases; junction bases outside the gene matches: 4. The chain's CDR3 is CASSRGLAGDHEQYF. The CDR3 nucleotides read TGTGCCAGCAGCCGGGGACTAGCGGGGGACCACGAGCAGTACTTC.

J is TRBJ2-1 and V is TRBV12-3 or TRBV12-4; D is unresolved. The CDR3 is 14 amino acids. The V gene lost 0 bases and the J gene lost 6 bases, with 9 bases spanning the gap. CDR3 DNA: TGTGCCAGCAGTTTAGCGCTATTAATCAATGAGCAGTTCTTC. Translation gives CASSLALLINEQFF.

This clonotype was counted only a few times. The CDR3 DNA follows: TGCGCCAGCAGCCAAGAACGGTCAGCCGGGGAGCTGTTTTTT. As protein: CASSQERSAGELFF. The V and J genes are TRBV4-1 and TRBJ2-2; D not certain. The CDR3 covers 14 residues. CDR1 and CDR2 (germline): MGHRA, YSYEKL. The germline V and J ends were trimmed by 0 bases and 6 bases, with 8 bases remaining between them.

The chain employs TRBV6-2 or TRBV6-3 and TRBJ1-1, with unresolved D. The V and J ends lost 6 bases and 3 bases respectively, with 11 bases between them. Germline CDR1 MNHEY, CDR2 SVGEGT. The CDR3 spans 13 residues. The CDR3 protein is CASSGFLYTEAFF. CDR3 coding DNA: TGTGCCAGCAGCGGGTTTTTATACACTGAAGCTTTCTTT.

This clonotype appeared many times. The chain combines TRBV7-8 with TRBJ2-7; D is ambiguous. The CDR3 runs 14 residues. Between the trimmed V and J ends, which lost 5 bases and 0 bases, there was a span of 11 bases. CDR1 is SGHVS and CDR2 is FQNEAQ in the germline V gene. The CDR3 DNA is TGTGCCAGCAGCCCGCCAGGTCCCTCCTACGAGCAGTACTTC. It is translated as CASSPPGPSYEQYF.

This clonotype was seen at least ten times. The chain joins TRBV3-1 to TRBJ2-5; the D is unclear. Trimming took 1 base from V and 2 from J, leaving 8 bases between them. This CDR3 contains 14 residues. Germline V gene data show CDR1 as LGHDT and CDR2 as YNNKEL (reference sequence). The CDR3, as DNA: TGTGCCAGCAGCCAAGGAAACTTACAAGAGACCCAGTACTTC. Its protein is CASSQGNLQETQYF.

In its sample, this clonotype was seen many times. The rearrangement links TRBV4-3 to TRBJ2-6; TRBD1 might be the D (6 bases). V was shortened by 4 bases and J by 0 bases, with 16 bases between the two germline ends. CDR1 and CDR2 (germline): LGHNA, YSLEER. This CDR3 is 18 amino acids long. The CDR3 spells CASSPWGQGSSGANVLTF. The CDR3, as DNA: TGCGCCAGCAGCCCATGGGGGCAGGGGAGCTCTGGGGCCAACGTCCTGACTTTC.

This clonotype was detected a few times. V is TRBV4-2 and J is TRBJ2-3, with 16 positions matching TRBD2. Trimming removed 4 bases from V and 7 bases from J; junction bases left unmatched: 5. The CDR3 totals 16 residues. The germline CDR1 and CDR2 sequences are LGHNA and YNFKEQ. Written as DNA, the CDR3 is TGTGCCAGCAGCCGAGGGACTAGCGGGGGGGCGAATACGCAGTATTTT. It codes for CASSRGTSGGANTQYF.

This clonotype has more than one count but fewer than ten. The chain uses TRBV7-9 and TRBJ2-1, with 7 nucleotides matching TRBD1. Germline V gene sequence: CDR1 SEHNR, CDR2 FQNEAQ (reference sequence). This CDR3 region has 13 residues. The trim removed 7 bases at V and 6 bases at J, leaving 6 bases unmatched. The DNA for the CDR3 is TGTGCCAGCACCTCGACAGGGTCCAATGAGCAGTTCTTC. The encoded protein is CASTSTGSNEQFF.

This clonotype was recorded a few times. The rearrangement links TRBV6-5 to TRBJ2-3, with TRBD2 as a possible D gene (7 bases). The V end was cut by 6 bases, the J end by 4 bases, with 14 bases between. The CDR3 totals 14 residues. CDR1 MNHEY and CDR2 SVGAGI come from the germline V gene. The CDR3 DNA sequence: TGTGCCAGCAGGGGAAGGGGGGGCGCAGATACGCAGTATTTT. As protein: CASRGRGGADTQYF.

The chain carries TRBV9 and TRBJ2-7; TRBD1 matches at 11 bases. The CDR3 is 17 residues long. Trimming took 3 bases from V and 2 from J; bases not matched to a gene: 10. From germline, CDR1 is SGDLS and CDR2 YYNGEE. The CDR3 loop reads CASSDRDRGLLTYEQYF. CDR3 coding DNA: TGTGCCAGCAGCGATCGGGACAGGGGGTTATTAACCTACGAGCAGTACTTC.

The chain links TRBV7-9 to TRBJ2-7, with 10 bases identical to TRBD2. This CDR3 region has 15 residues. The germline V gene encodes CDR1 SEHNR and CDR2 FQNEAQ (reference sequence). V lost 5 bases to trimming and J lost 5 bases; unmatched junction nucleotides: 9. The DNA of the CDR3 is TGTGCCAGCAGCATAGGGCTAGCGGGGGTGGACGAGCAGTACTTC. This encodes CASSIGLAGVDEQYF.

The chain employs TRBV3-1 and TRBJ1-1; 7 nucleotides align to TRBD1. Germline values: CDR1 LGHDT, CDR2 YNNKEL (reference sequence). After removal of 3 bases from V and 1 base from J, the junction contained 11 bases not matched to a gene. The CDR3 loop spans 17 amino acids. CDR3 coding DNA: TGTGCCAGCAGCCAGATAAACACAGGGGCTCAGAACACTGAAGCTTTCTTT. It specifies CASSQINTGAQNTEAFF.

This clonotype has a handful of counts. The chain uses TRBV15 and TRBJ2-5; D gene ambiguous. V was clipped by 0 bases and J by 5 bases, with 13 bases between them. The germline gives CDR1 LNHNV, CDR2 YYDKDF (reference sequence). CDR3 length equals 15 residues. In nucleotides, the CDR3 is TGTGCCACCAGCAGAGAGGGTCGTCCCATGGAGACCCAGTACTTC. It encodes CATSREGRPMETQYF.

The DNA of the CDR3 is TGTGCCAGCCCCGTTCCCTCTGGGGCCAACGTCCTGACTTTC. Translating it yields CASPVPSGANVLTF. V is TRBV11-2 and J is TRBJ2-6; D is unclear. The CDR3 totals 14 residues. With 8 bases removed from V and 0 bases from J, the gap between germline ends came to 8 bases. Germline V gene lookup returns CDR1 SGHAT and CDR2 FQNNGV.

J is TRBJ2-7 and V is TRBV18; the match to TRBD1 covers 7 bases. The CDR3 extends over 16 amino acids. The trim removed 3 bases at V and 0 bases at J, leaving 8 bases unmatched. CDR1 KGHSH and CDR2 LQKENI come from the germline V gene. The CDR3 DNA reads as TGTGCCAGCTCACCCAGACAGGGCTTCTTCTCCTACGAGCAGTACTTC. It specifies CASSPRQGFFSYEQYF.